The T cell receptor beta chain under discussion was sequenced for a study of T cell repertoires in cytomegalovirus infection. At the level of the study: CMV infection plus the matching HLA type was flagged by public TCR beta signatures.

With respect to this clonotype: What it binds is unknown.

MiXCR, run by TCRdb on the reads, gives a single entry per CDR3 protein. Among 680,000 or so distinct CDR3 sequences listed, 35% were seen once. The CDR3 is 13 residues long. Trimming left V 4 bases short and J 3 bases short, with 9 bases between. CDR1 is MNHEY and CDR2 is SMNVEV in the germline V gene (reference sequence). Study-wide results and caveats: The ex vivo response showed dominance by HLA-C-restricted CMV-specific TCR beta clonotypes. Adding up the frequency of public TCR beta families identified people who carried CMV plus the relevant HLA.

Input material: PBMCs. This receptor was taken from a human donor in good health (CMV status not recorded). Some clones in this sample may be carry-over from other donors' samples. The chain carries TRBV27 and TRBJ1-2, with unresolved D. In DNA form, the CDR3 reads TGTGCCAGCAGTTCGATCCTACACTATGGCTACACCTTC. It yields the protein CASSSILHYGYTF.